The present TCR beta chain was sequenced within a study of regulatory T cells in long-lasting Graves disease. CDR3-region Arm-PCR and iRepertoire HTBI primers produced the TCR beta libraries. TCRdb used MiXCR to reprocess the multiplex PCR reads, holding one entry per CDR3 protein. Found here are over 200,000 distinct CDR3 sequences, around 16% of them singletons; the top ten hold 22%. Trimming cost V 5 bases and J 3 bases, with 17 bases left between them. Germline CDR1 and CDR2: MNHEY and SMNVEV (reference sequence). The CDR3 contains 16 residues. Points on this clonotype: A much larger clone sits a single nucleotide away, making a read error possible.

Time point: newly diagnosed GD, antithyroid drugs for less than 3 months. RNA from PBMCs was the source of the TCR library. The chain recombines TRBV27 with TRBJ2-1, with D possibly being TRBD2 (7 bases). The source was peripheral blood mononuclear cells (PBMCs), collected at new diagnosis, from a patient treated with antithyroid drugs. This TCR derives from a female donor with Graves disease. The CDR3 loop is CASSDLRGGGYNEQFF. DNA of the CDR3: TGTGCCAGCAGTGATTTGAGGGGGGGCGGCTACAATGAGCAGTTCTTC.